A single sample is the source of the 10 T cell receptor beta chains below, sequenced in a study of blood T cell repertoires in COVID-19. Profiling relied on immunoSEQ multiplex PCR, and the TCRdb table lists in-frame clones only, not all of them. The data hold approximately 230,000 clones, with around four fifths observed a single time. The material sequenced was PBMCs or T cells enriched from blood (not recorded which). The receptors shown here come from a middle-aged man who had recovered from COVID-19.

The chain is built from TRBV5-4 and TRBJ2-1; tentatively, D is TRBD2 (6 bases). This CDR3 is built from 18 residues. Trimming removed 0 bases from V and 1 base from J, with 17 bases in between. CDR1 is SGHNT and CDR2 is YYREEE in the germline V gene (reference sequence). CDR3 sequence: CASSLGGVGAGSYNEQFF. In nucleotides, the CDR3 is TGTGCCAGCAGCTTGGGAGGAGTGGGAGCGGGTTCCTACAATGAGCAGTTCTTC. The entire variable domain, with the rest obtained from reference TRBV5-4 and TRBJ2-1, is as follows: ETGVTQSPTHLIKTRGQQVTLRCSSQSGHNTVSWYQQALGQGPQFIFQYYREEENGRGNFPPRFSGLQFPNYSSELNVNALELDDSALYLCASSLGGVGAGSYNEQFFGPGTRLTVL.

The chain combines TRBV9 with TRBJ1-3; D remains ambiguous. Germline values: CDR1 SGDLS, CDR2 YYNGEE. The CDR3 runs 14 residues. V was pared by 3 bases and J by 4 bases, with 11 bases between. The CDR3 bases are TGTGCCAGCAGCGGGGCCGCGGGAGGAAACACCATATATTTT. As protein: CASSGAAGGNTIYF. The complete variable domain, with remaining parts taken from reference TRBV9 and TRBJ1-3, reads DSGVTQTPKHLITATGQRVTLRCSPRSGDLSVYWYQQSLDQGLQFLIQYYNGEERAKGNILERFSAQQFPDLHSELNLSSLELGDSALYFCASSGAAGGNTIYFGEGSWLTVV.

The gene calls are TRBV7-2 and TRBJ2-5, with 12 nucleotides matching TRBD2. Losses at the gene ends were 3 bases for V and 5 bases for J; bases not matched to a gene: 4. Germline V gene sequence: CDR1 SGHTA, CDR2 FQGNSA. The CDR3 is 15 residues long. CDR3 coding DNA: TGTGCCAGCAGCTTGGGACTAGCGGGTGTGGAGACCCAGTACTTC. Translated: CASSLGLAGVETQYF.

The chain joins TRBV2 to TRBJ2-5, with 9 bases lining up with TRBD1. This CDR3 has 14 residues. J was trimmed by 5 bases and V by 3 bases; bases with no gene match: 4. Germline CDR1 and CDR2: SNHLY and FYNNEI. The CDR3 here is CASSEGTGMETQYF. CDR3 DNA: TGTGCCAGCAGTGAGGGGACAGGGATGGAGACCCAGTACTTC.

The chain carries TRBV20-1 and TRBJ2-7; D is undetermined. The length of the CDR3 is 11 residues. Germline V lookup: CDR1 DFQATT, CDR2 SNEGSKA (reference sequence). Trimming took 3 bases from V and 6 from J, leaving 9 bases between them. DNA of the CDR3: TGCAGTGCTAGGACTCCTCTCGAGCAGTACTTC. It is translated as CSARTPLEQYF.

The chain couples TRBV5-4 to TRBJ1-5; D may be TRBD1 (5 bases). The CDR3 is made up of 15 amino acids. The V and J ends lost 0 bases and 3 bases respectively, with 10 bases between them. Germline CDR1 is SGHNT and CDR2 is YYREEE (reference sequence). The CDR3 DNA follows: TGTGCCAGCAGCTTGGGAACAGGATACAATCAGCCCCAGCATTTT. Residues: CASSLGTGYNQPQHF. Filled out from reference TRBV5-4 and TRBJ1-5, the complete variable domain reads ETGVTQSPTHLIKTRGQQVTLRCSSQSGHNTVSWYQQALGQGPQFIFQYYREEENGRGNFPPRFSGLQFPNYSSELNVNALELDDSALYLCASSLGTGYNQPQHFGDGTRLSIL.

The count of this clone is one. This chain connects TRBV19 to TRBJ1-3, with no clear D. The CDR3 runs to 13 residues. From germline, CDR1 is LNHDA and CDR2 SQIVND (reference sequence). V gave up 2 bases and J gave up 4 bases, with 6 bases separating them. The CDR3 sequence: CASSIQVGNTIYF. CDR3 sequence (DNA): TGTGCCAGTAGTATACAGGTGGGAAACACCATATATTTT.

V gene TRBV25-1 combines with J gene TRBJ2-5, with D unclear. V dropped 0 bases and J dropped 5 bases, with 7 bases sitting between them. The CDR3 runs 13 residues. Germline lookup yields CDR1 MGHDK and CDR2 SYGVNS. This CDR3 reads CASSEYPLETQYF. CDR3 in DNA: TGTGCCAGCAGTGAATATCCCCTTGAGACCCAGTACTTC.

This chain connects TRBV3-1 (or the pseudogene TRBV3-2) to TRBJ2-3; 7 bases fit TRBD2. The J segment lost 4 bases and the V segment lost 0 bases, leaving 4 bases of the junction unmatched. Germline V gene lookup returns CDR1 LGHDT and CDR2 YNNKEL (reference sequence). CDR3 size: 15 residues. In DNA, the CDR3 is TGTGCCAGCAGCCAAGAAATAGCGGGCGCAGATACGCAGTATTTT. Encoded protein: CASSQEIAGADTQYF.

The chain employs TRBV7-9 and TRBJ2-2; perhaps TRBD2 as D (5 bases). Germline V lookup: CDR1 SEHNR, CDR2 FQNEAQ (reference sequence). Trimming took off 5 bases at V and 6 bases at J, with 19 bases between the two ends. This CDR3 has 16 residues. This chain's CDR3 is CASSVRLPGTPGELFF. The CDR3 bases are TGTGCCAGCAGCGTCCGACTCCCGGGAACACCCGGGGAGCTGTTTTTT.